This T cell receptor (beta chain) was identified in a study of blood T cell repertoires in COVID-19. Whole-study context: Acute and convalescent COVID-19 specimens originated in the United States, Italy and Spain. Sources were T cells, B-cell-depleted T cells, or PBMCs; the material itself was cDNA or gDNA.

Study processing details: From reference gene primer amplification, estimates of nucleated cell counts were derived. Some clones are missing from TCRdb's copy, which holds only in-frame ones; the method was immunoSEQ multiplex PCR. V, J and clone size are those of that table, while D and trimming were read from the DNA. The data hold around 200,000 clones, with around three quarters observed a single time. This clone showed up just a few times. The length of the CDR3 is 17 residues. Trimming took 0 bases from V and 4 from J; bases not matched to a gene: 8. CDR1 SSHAT and CDR2 FNYEAQ come from the germline V gene (reference sequence).

The chain employs TRBV7-7 and TRBJ2-2; TRBD2 aligns across 7 bases. The sample consisted of peripheral blood. The clonotype comes from a woman aged 70-85 years with acute or convalescent COVID-19. CDR3 coding DNA: TGTGCCAGCAGCTTAGCGTCCGTCAGGGAGGGCACCGGGGAGCTGTTTTTT. Translated, it gives CASSLASVREGTGELFF.